This T cell receptor beta chain was captured by sequencing in a study of blood T cell repertoires in COVID-19. Study at large: Both acute and convalescent COVID-19 samples were obtained from the United States, Italy and Spain.

The CDR3 has 16 amino acids. V lost 1 base to trimming and J lost 7 bases; unmatched junction nucleotides: 5. The germline gives CDR1 LGHDT, CDR2 YNNKEL (reference sequence). Original processing methods: Reference gene primer amplification gave estimated nucleated cell counts. TCRdb's table, derived via immunoSEQ multiplex PCR, lists solely in-frame clones and lacks some. D and trimming were read from the DNA, whereas the V and J calls and clone size are those reported in that table. The profile shows 150,000 to 180,000 clones, around 85% of them singletons. The genes are TRBV3-1 (or the pseudogene TRBV3-2) and TRBJ1-4; TRBD1 matches 11 bases. The TCR sequence derives from a woman aged 65 to 85 with acute or convalescent COVID-19. The sample taken for sequencing was peripheral blood. CDR3 loop: CASSQVTGTGGEKLFF. CDR3 coding DNA: TGTGCCAGCAGCCAAGTAACCGGGACAGGGGGTGAAAAACTGTTTTTT.